The clone carrying this T cell receptor beta chain has just a few counts. Its antigen is unknown. PCR primers comprised 60 Vbeta and 13 Jbeta primers. TCRdb's copy holds only in-frame clones and misses some; the assay was immunoSEQ multiplex PCR. The sample includes over 200,000 clones, around four fifths of them seen just once. These data belong to a study of cytomegalovirus exposure and HLA in healthy donors. Study-level results: A prior analysis recorded that most TCR beta V segments were productive about 87% or about 30% of the time. In a later analysis, TCR beta V- and J-gene trimming showed a link to a missense DCLRE1C variant. Later analysis revealed greater clonal expansion in HLA-associated TCR beta chains than in equally common others.

The CDR3 runs 18 residues. Germline-derived CDR1 and CDR2 are LGHNT and FRNRAP. Deletions cut 1 base from V and 0 bases from J, with 18 bases between. Sequencing was carried out using PBMCs. This TCR came from a male donor in good health and CMV-seronegative. The chain recombines TRBV12-5 with TRBJ1-1; a weak D match, TRBD1 (6 bases). Here the CDR3 DNA reads TGTGCTAGTGGTTTGGGTCTCACCACAACAGGGCTGAACACTGAAGCTTTCTTT. Translated, it gives CASGLGLTTTGLNTEAFF.